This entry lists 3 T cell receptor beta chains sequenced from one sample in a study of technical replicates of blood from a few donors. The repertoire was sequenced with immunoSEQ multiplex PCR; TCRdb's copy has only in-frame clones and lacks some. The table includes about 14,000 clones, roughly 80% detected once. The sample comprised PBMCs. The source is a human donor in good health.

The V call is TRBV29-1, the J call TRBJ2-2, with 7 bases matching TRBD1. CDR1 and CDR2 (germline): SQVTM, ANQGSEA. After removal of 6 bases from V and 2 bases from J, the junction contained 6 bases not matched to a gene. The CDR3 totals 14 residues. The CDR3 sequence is CSVDRDSNTGELFF. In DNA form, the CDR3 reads TGCAGCGTCGATCGGGACAGTAACACCGGGGAGCTGTTTTTT.

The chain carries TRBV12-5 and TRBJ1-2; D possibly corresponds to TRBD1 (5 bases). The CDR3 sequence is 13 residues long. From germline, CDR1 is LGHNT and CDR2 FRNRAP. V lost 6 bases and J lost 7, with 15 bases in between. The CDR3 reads CASGLTGGVGYTF. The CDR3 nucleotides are TGTGCTAGTGGCCTTACCGGGGGAGTTGGCTACACCTTC.

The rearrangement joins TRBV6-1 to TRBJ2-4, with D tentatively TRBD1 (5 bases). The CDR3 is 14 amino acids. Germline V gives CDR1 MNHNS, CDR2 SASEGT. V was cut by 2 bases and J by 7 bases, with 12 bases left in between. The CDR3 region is CASSESGMGNIQYF. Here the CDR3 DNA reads TGTGCCAGCAGTGAATCAGGGATGGGTAACATTCAGTACTTC.